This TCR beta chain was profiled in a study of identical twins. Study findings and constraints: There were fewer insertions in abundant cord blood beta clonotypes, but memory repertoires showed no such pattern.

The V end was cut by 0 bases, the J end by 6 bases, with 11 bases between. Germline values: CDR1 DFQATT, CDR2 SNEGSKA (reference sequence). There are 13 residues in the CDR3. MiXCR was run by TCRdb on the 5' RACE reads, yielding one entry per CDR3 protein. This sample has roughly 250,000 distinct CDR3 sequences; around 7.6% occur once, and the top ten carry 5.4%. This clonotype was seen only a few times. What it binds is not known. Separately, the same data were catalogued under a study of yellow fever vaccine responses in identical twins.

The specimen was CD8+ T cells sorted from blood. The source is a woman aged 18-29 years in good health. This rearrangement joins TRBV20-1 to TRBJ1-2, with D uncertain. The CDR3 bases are TGCAGTGCTAGAGATGAGAGGGAGGATGGCTACACCTTC. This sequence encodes CSARDEREDGYTF.